This TCR beta chain came from a study of cytomegalovirus exposure and HLA in healthy donors. Study-wide results and limits: In an earlier analysis, about 87% or about 30%: the productive usage of most TCR beta V segments.

The ends were cut back, 0 bases at V and 0 bases at J, with 6 bases in the middle. There are 14 residues in the CDR3. CDR1 and CDR2 (germline): SGHRS, YFSETQ. The study ran its PCR with 60 Vbeta and 13 Jbeta primers. Profiled with immunoSEQ multiplex PCR; TCRdb holds only in-frame clones, not every one. The sample includes 220,000 or so clones, about 77% seen only once; the top ten take 1.8%. With regard to this clone: The antigen remains undetermined.

The sample comprised PBMCs. This clonotype was obtained from a woman aged 25 to 39 in good health and CMV-seronegative. The chain couples TRBV5-1 to TRBJ1-1; D is unresolved. CDR3: CASSLASLNTEAFF. CDR3 nucleotide sequence: TGCGCCAGCAGCTTGGCCTCTTTGAACACTGAAGCTTTCTTT. Combining the CDR3 with reference TRBV5-1 and TRBJ1-1 gives the whole variable domain KAGVTQTPRYLIKTRGQQVTLSCSPISGHRSVSWYQQTPGQGLQFLFEYFSETQRNKGNFPGRFSGRQFSNSRSEMNVSTLELGDSALYLCASSLASLNTEAFFGQGTRLTVV.